This entry features one T cell receptor beta chain sequence. The data were taken from a study of OX40 agonist ivuxolimab in advanced cancers. TCRdb's copy holds only in-frame clones and misses some; the assay was immunoSEQ multiplex PCR. The table shows around 70,000 clones, with around 84% occurring only once. Trimming pared 7 bases from V and 2 bases from J, leaving 14 bases between. This CDR3 has 14 residues. The germline CDR1 and CDR2 sequences are MDHEN and SYDVKM. Sample: CD4+ or CD8+ T cells sorted from blood, taken in a trial of the OX40 agonist ivuxolimab. The sequence was collected from an adult with an advanced solid tumor such as melanoma, head and neck, liver or kidney cancer. The V and J genes are TRBV28 and TRBJ2-5, with unresolved D. In nucleotides, the CDR3 is TGTGCCAGCACCTTTTTAGGGCAGCAAGAGACCCAGTACTTC. As protein: CASTFLGQQETQYF.